Listed below are T cell receptor beta chains from one sample, sequenced in a study of vaccination and CD4 T cells after COVID-19. Their antigens remain unidentified. TCRdb used MiXCR to reprocess the PCR reads, holding one entry per CDR3 protein. In the table there are 15,000 to 20,000 distinct CDR3 sequences, around 40% of which are singletons. The sequenced sample was CD4+ T cells from blood, cultured in vitro. Source of these receptors: a human donor who had recovered from COVID-19. Both conserved end residues are part of each CDR3. A D gene is named only where the DNA matches it firmly. Clone size, where shown, is once, few, many, or a class for clones that have expanded.

TRBJ2-7 | NA | TRBV6-1 | NA | CATAATQSYEQYF | TGTGCCACCGCCGCAACCCAGTCCTACGAGCAGTACTTC
TRBJ1-1 | NA | TRBV3-1 | NA | CASSQVGGEAFF | TGTGCCAGCAGCCAAGTCGGAGGCGAAGCTTTCTTT
TRBJ2-1 | NA | TRBV5-5 | few | CASSLGARLGNNEQFF | TGTGCCAGCAGCTTGGGTGCCCGACTAGGTAACAATGAGCAGTTCTTC
TRBJ1-6 | TRBD1 | TRBV2 | few | CASSPTGYNSPLHF | TGTGCCAGCAGTCCGACAGGGTATAATTCACCCCTCCACTTT
TRBJ1-6 | TRBD1 | TRBV5-4 | NA | CASSSGQDRSYNSPLHF | TGTGCCAGCAGCTCCGGACAGGATCGGTCCTATAATTCACCCCTCCACTTT
TRBJ2-3 | NA | TRBV20-1 | few | CSALIGGGIDTQYF | TGCAGTGCCCTCATCGGGGGAGGAATAGATACGCAGTATTTT
TRBJ2-5 | TRBD2 | TRBV19 | NA | CASSIGGTSGQETQYF | TGTGCCAGTAGTATAGGTGGCACTAGCGGCCAAGAGACCCAGTACTTC
TRBJ2-5 | NA | TRBV4-3 | NA | CASSQDRKETQYF | TGCGCCAGCAGCCAAGATAGGAAGGAGACCCAGTACTTC
TRBJ1-5 | NA | TRBV20-1 | few | CSARETDQPQHF | TGCAGTGCCAGGGAAACAGATCAGCCCCAGCATTTT
TRBJ2-1 | NA | TRBV20-1 | NA | CSARPRTPNEQFF | TGCAGTGCTAGACCTCGAACCCCTAATGAGCAGTTCTTC
TRBJ2-7 | NA | TRBV11-2 | NA | CASSLAVGAEYEQYF | TGTGCCAGCAGCTTAGCTGTGGGAGCAGAATACGAGCAGTACTTC
TRBJ2-2 | TRBD1 | TRBV9 | few | CASSRQGYTGELFF | TGTGCCAGCAGCCGACAGGGGTACACCGGGGAGCTGTTTTTT
TRBJ2-2 | TRBD1 | TRBV6-1 | NA | CASRLDRVGTGELFF | TGTGCCAGCAGGCTGGACAGGGTGGGCACCGGGGAGCTGTTTTTT
TRBJ1-6 | NA | TRBV6-1 | NA | CASSEVLGESSPLHF | TGTGCCAGCAGTGAAGTATTAGGGGAAAGTTCACCCCTCCACTTT
TRBJ2-4 | TRBD2 | TRBV28 | few | CASSLSSGRYQYF | TGTGCCAGCAGTTTGAGTAGCGGGCGATACCAGTACTTC
TRBJ2-7 | NA | TRBV30 | NA | CAWSLQGAAYEQYF | TGTGCCTGGAGTCTACAGGGTGCGGCCTACGAGCAGTACTTC
TRBJ1-1 | TRBD1 | TRBV6-1 | NA | CASRLKAGQGNTEAFF | TGTGCCAGCAGGCTGAAAGCTGGACAGGGAAACACTGAAGCTTTCTTT
TRBJ1-3 | NA | TRBV6-1 | NA | CASSITGGNTIYF | TGTGCCAGCAGCATCACAGGGGGAAACACCATATATTTT
TRBJ2-2 | NA | TRBV18 | NA | CASSPPSTGELFF | TGTGCCAGCTCACCTCCCAGCACCGGGGAGCTGTTTTTT
TRBJ1-1 | NA | TRBV15 | NA | CATSVRQHTEAFF | TGTGCCACCAGCGTGAGGCAGCACACTGAAGCTTTCTTT
TRBJ1-4 | NA | TRBV10-3 | few | CAISEDTTNEKLFF | TGTGCCATCAGTGAGGACACAACTAATGAAAAACTGTTTTTT
TRBJ2-7 | TRBD2 | TRBV15 | few | CATSRRPRDGGGYEQYF | TGTGCCACCAGCAGACGTCCGAGAGATGGGGGGGGCTACGAGCAGTACTTC
TRBJ2-2 | NA | TRBV30 | few | CAWSDLRRVKLFF | TGTGCCTGGAGCGACTTGAGGAGGGTAAAGCTGTTTTTT
TRBJ2-7 | NA | TRBV18 | NA | CASSPILGGAEQYF | TGTGCCAGCTCACCGATTTTGGGGGGGGCCGAGCAGTACTTC
TRBJ2-3 | NA | TRBV30 | few | CAWSPLTSPDTQYF | TGTGCCTGGAGTCCCCTGACTAGTCCAGATACGCAGTATTTT
TRBJ2-4 | NA | TRBV27 | few | CASRTLGVAERKNIQYF | TGTGCCAGCAGAACCTTAGGGGTGGCGGAGCGAAAAAACATTCAGTACTTC
TRBJ1-5 | NA | TRBV20-1 | NA | CSAQFLHNQPQHF | TGCAGTGCTCAATTTCTTCACAATCAGCCCCAGCATTTT
TRBJ2-5 | NA | TRBV28 | NA | CASRPGLRPGVEETQYF | TGTGCCAGCAGGCCGGGACTCCGTCCGGGGGTGGAAGAGACCCAGTACTTC
TRBJ1-5 | NA | TRBV19 | NA | CASSGTGRLNQPQHF | TGTGCCAGTAGCGGGACTGGACGGCTAAATCAGCCCCAGCATTTT
TRBJ2-5 | TRBD2 | TRBV6-1 | few | CASKGRADGETQYF | TGTGCCAGCAAGGGGAGGGCCGATGGGGAGACCCAGTACTTC
TRBJ2-2 | NA | TRBV15 | medium-sized | CATSRESRGYGELFF | TGTGCCACCAGCAGAGAGTCGAGGGGATATGGGGAGCTGTTTTTT
TRBJ2-2 | TRBD2 | TRBV5-8 | NA | CASRIRLAVSGAGELFF | TGTGCCAGCAGGATAAGGCTAGCGGTGTCTGGGGCCGGGGAGCTGTTTTTT
TRBJ2-3 | NA | TRBV2 | NA | CASSPDRWSTDTQYF | TGTGCCAGCAGTCCCGACAGGTGGAGCACAGATACGCAGTATTTT
TRBJ2-2 | TRBD1 | TRBV9 | NA | CASSVGTGSTGELFF | TGTGCCAGCAGCGTCGGGACAGGAAGCACCGGGGAGCTGTTTTTT
TRBJ2-1 | NA | TRBV21-1 | NA | CASSKVCPTDSYNEQFF | TGTGCCAGCAGCAAAGTTTGTCCAACAGACTCCTACAATGAGCAGTTCTTC
TRBJ2-3 | TRBD2 | TRBV11-3 | NA | CASSPGLAGADTQYF | TGTGCCAGCAGCCCGGGACTAGCGGGAGCAGATACGCAGTATTTT
TRBJ2-1 | TRBD2 | TRBV20-1 | few | CSARVPSGTSYNEQFF | TGCAGTGCTAGAGTGCCTAGCGGGACCTCCTACAATGAGCAGTTCTTC
TRBJ2-5 | NA | TRBV5-1 | few | CASSLGRSEETQYF | TGCGCCAGCAGCTTGGGACGGAGTGAAGAGACCCAGTACTTC
TRBJ2-2 | NA | TRBV12-3/TRBV12-4 | NA | CASALRSGEIGGELFF | TGTGCCAGCGCGCTCAGGTCGGGGGAGATCGGCGGGGAGCTGTTTTTT
TRBJ2-3 | NA | TRBV6-1 | few | CASRRVGADTQYF | TGTGCCAGCAGGCGTGTCGGGGCAGATACGCAGTATTTT
TRBJ2-7 | NA | TRBV18 | NA | CASSPGTGYEQYF | TGTGCCAGCTCACCAGGGACTGGCTACGAGCAGTACTTC
TRBJ1-1 | NA | TRBV6-1 | NA | CATAGKRDTEAFF | TGTGCCACAGCGGGGAAGAGGGACACTGAAGCTTTCTTT
TRBJ2-3 | NA | TRBV6-2/TRBV6-3 | NA | CASSSYTDTQYF | TGTGCCAGCAGTTCCTACACAGATACGCAGTATTTT
TRBJ2-3 | TRBD2 | TRBV7-2 | NA | CASSFTGTSGTDTQYF | TGTGCCAGCAGCTTCACCGGGACTAGCGGCACAGATACGCAGTATTTT
TRBJ1-1 | NA | TRBV2 | few | CASRYRVGTEAFF | TGTGCCAGCAGGTACAGGGTGGGAACTGAAGCTTTCTTT
TRBJ1-1 | NA | TRBV9 | once | CASSVDPDMNTEAFF | TGTGCCAGCAGCGTAGATCCGGATATGAACACTGAAGCTTTCTTT
TRBJ2-2 | TRBD2 | TRBV7-9 | NA | CASSLAPGGVGELFF | TGTGCCAGCAGCTTGGCCCCGGGAGGCGTCGGGGAGCTGTTTTTT
TRBJ2-5 | TRBD1 | TRBV3-1 | NA | CASSQDQGEKETQYF | TGTGCCAGCAGCCAAGACCAGGGGGAAAAAGAGACCCAGTACTTC
TRBJ1-3 | TRBD1 | TRBV6-1 | few | CASSVVSFGTAGNTIYF | TGTGCCAGCAGTGTTGTTAGCTTCGGGACAGCTGGAAACACCATATATTTT
TRBJ2-3 | TRBD2 | TRBV7-2 | few | CASGVAGAKDTQYF | TGTGCCAGCGGAGTAGCGGGAGCGAAAGATACGCAGTATTTT
TRBJ2-3 | NA | TRBV12-3/TRBV12-4 | NA | CASSLTLGGTDTQYF | TGTGCCAGCAGTTTAACCCTGGGGGGCACAGATACGCAGTATTTT
TRBJ1-2 | NA | TRBV24-1 | medium-sized | CATSPGPDRPNYGYTF | TGTGCCACCAGTCCCGGTCCCGACAGGCCTAACTATGGCTACACCTTC
TRBJ1-5 | NA | TRBV24-1 | NA | CATSAARGGSNQPQHF | TGTGCCACCAGTGCCGCTCGGGGGGGTAGCAATCAGCCCCAGCATTTT
TRBJ2-5 | NA | TRBV30 | once | CAWSHRVPGSQETQYF | TGTGCCTGGAGTCATAGGGTTCCGGGTTCCCAAGAGACCCAGTACTTC
TRBJ2-2 | NA | TRBV19 | NA | CASTQAGELFF | TGTGCCAGTACCCAGGCCGGGGAGCTGTTTTTT
TRBJ1-6 | TRBD1 | TRBV2 | few | CASSGQGGYNSPLHF | TGTGCCAGCAGCGGACAGGGAGGCTATAATTCACCCCTCCACTTT